The clone carrying this T cell receptor (beta chain) was detected many times. The target antigen is unknown. These data are taken from a study of human T cells and chemical hapten exposure. Study-level results: Against controls, expanded TCRs gave rise to significantly more large CDR3 similarity clusters.

In TCRdb, the RACE reads were re-called with MiXCR into one record per CDR3 protein. The sample contains roughly 39,000 distinct CDR3 sequences, about 13% of which appear only once. Germline V gives CDR1 MDHEN, CDR2 SYDVKM. The CDR3 is 12 amino acids. V was trimmed by 5 bases and J by 8 bases, leaving 11 bases between them. Indicated time point: patch test 3, about 24 weeks after DPC sensitization. Described treatment: therapeutic diphenylcyclopropenone sensitization with weekly scalp DPC. The authors' total RNA extraction used unfractionated whole blood. The chain couples TRBV28 to TRBJ2-3; no clear D gene. Sequencing used whole blood, obtained in connection with sensitization to the hapten diphenylcyclopropenone (DPC). The TCR comes from a middle-aged woman with alopecia areata. Some clones in this sample may be carry-over from other donors' samples. The CDR3 loop reads CASSARKGTQYF. CDR3 in DNA: TGTGCCAGCAGTGCGCGGAAGGGTACGCAGTATTTT.